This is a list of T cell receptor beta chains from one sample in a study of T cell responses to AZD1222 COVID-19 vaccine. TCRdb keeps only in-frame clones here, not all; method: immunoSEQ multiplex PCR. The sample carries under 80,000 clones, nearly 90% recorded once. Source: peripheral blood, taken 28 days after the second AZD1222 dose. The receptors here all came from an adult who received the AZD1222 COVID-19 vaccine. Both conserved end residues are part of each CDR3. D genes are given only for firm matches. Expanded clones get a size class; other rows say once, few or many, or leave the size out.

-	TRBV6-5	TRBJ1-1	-	TGTGCCAGCAGAAGGAACAGGGCCAACACTGAAGCTTTCTTT	CASRRNRANTEAFF
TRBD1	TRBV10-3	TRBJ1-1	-	TGTGCCATCAGTAAGGGACAGGGAAACACTGAAGCTTTCTTT	CAISKGQGNTEAFF
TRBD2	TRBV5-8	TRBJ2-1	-	TGTGCCAGCAGCTTCCTCATGACTAGCGGGATTTACAATGAGCAGTTCTTC	CASSFLMTSGIYNEQFF
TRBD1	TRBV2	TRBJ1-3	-	TGTGCCAGCAGGGGGACAGCCCCGGAAGACACCATATATTTT	CASRGTAPEDTIYF
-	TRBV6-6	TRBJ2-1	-	TGTGCCACCCGAGGGGGGAGCTCCTACAATGAGCAGTTCTTC	CATRGGSSYNEQFF
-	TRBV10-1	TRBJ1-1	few	TGCGCCAGCGCACCGGGCCCCGCTTGGGGGAACACTGAAGCTTTCTTT	CASAPGPAWGNTEAFF
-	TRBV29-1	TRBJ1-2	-	TGCAGCGTTGAAGAAGGCGGGGCAAGAAACTATGGCTACACCTTC	CSVEEGGARNYGYTF
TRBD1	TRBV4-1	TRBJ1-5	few	TGCGCCAGCAGCCAAGGACAGGGCACGGGTCAGCCCCAGCATTTT	CASSQGQGTGQPQHF
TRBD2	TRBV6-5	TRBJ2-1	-	TGTGCCAGCAGTTACCAAACGGGAGGGCTGAACAATGAGCAGTTCTTC	CASSYQTGGLNNEQFF
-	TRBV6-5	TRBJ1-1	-	TGTGCCAGCAGTTACCCTGGGAGACAGAACACTGAAGCTTTCTTT	CASSYPGRQNTEAFF
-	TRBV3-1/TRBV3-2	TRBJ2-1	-	TGTGCCAGCAGCCTCGGGGAATCTACCGGGATCTTC	CASSLGESTGIF
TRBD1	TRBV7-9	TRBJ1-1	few	TGTGCCAGCAGCTTGGGGACAGGGGGCAGGGGTGAAGCTTTCTTT	CASSLGTGGRGEAFF
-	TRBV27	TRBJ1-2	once	TGTGCCAGCAGTTTAGGCAGGGCGTTTGGAGGCTACACCTTC	CASSLGRAFGGYTF
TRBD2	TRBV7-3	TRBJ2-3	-	TGTGCCAGCAGAAAAATCGCGGGAGGGCCCCTCGGCACAGATACGCAGTATTTT	CASRKIAGGPLGTDTQYF
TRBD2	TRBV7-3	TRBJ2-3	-	TGTGCCAGCAGCGAAAATCCGGGACTAGTTGCAGATACGCAGTATTTT	CASSENPGLVADTQYF
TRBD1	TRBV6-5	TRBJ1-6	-	TGTGCCAGCAGACGACAGGGGGAGTATTCACCCCTCCACTTT	CASRRQGEYSPLHF
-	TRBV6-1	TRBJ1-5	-	TGTGCCAGCAGTGATGCGGGTTATAGCAATCAGCCCCAGCATTTT	CASSDAGYSNQPQHF
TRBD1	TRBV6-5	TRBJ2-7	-	TGTGCCGCTCGAAGGACAGGGAGTCCCGAGCAGTACTTC	CAARRTGSPEQYF
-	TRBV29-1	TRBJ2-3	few	TGCAGCGTTGGGGACCCACCCCCAGATACGCAGTATTTT	CSVGDPPPDTQYF
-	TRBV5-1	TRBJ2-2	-	TGCGCCAGCCAATGGGCAGTCGGGAACACCGGGGAGCTGTTTTTT	CASQWAVGNTGELFF
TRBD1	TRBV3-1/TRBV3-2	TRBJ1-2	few	TGTGCCAGCAGCCAAACGGGGGGGACAGCCTATGGCTACACCTTC	CASSQTGGTAYGYTF
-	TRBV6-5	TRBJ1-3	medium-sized	TGTGCCAGCAGTCTTCTTAGCTCTGGAAACACCATATATTTT	CASSLLSSGNTIYF
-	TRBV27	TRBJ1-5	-	TGTGCCAGCAACCCGAGCTGGTTATCAGGGAATCAGCCCCAGCATTTT	CASNPSWLSGNQPQHF
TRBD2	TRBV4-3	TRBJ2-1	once	TGCGCCAGCAGCCAAGATTCACTAGCGGGAGGGCCCGATGAGCAGTTCTTC	CASSQDSLAGGPDEQFF
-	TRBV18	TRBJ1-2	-	TGTGCCAGCTCACCGACAGGAACAGCGCGGTTCTATGGCTACACCTTC	CASSPTGTARFYGYTF
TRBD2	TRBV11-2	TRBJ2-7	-	TGTGCCAGTAGGCGGCTAGCGGGATCCTACGAGCAGTACTTC	CASRRLAGSYEQYF
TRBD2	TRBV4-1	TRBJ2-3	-	TGCGCCAGCAGCCAAAGCACTACCGGACTAGTTGCAGATACGCAGTATTTT	CASSQSTTGLVADTQYF
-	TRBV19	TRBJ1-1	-	TGTGCCAGTAGTTCTGGGACGGATAACACTGAAGCTTTCTTT	CASSSGTDNTEAFF
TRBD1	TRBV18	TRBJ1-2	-	TGTGCCAGCTCACCATCAGGGGGTACAGGGGGAAACTATGGCTACACCTTC	CASSPSGGTGGNYGYTF
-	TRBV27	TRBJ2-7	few	TGTGCCAGCAGGACAGGACCCCACGAGCAGTACTTC	CASRTGPHEQYF
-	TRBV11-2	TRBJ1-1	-	TGTGCCAGCAGCTTTAGGTCAGGCCCTGAAGCTTTCTTT	CASSFRSGPEAFF
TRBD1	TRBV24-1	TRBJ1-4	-	TGTGCCACCCAAGTGAGTAGGCAGGGGGGAACTAATGAAAAACTGTTTTTT	CATQVSRQGGTNEKLFF
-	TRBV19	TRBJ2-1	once	TGTGCCAGTAGTCTCCCACCAGGGACTTCCAATGAGCAGTTCTTC	CASSLPPGTSNEQFF
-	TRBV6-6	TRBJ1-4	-	TGTGCCAGCGGGTTGGAAACAGGGCCGAGGGAAAAACTGTTTTTT	CASGLETGPREKLFF
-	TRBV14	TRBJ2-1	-	TGTGCCAGCAGCCGAGGGACAAGTAGAGGACAGAATGAGCAGTTCTTC	CASSRGTSRGQNEQFF
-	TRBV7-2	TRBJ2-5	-	TGTGCCAGCAGCTTAGTCAGGGAGACCCAGTACTTC	CASSLVRETQYF
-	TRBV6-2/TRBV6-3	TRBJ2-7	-	TGTGCCAGCAGTTACACCCTCCCTCGGAGGACCGAGCAGTACTTC	CASSYTLPRRTEQYF
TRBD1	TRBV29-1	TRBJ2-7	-	TGCAGCGTCGCCAGAGGGACAGGTACCCCCTACGAGCAGTACTTC	CSVARGTGTPYEQYF
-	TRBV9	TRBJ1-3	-	TGTGCCAGCAGCTCACGGTTAGGGGACCCGCCGGCATCTGGAAACACCATATATTTT	CASSSRLGDPPASGNTIYF
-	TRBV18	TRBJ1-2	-	TGTGCCAGCTCACCACGAGACAGTTCTAACTATGGCTACACCTTC	CASSPRDSSNYGYTF
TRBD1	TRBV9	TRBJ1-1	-	TGTGCCAGCAGCGTAGGGGTCCAGGGGGCGTACACTGAAGCTTTCTTT	CASSVGVQGAYTEAFF
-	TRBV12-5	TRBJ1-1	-	TGTGCTAGTGGTTGGGGGGACACTGAAGCTTTCTTT	CASGWGDTEAFF
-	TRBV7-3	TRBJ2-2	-	TGTGCCAGCAGCTTAATTGCGACCGGGGAGCTGTTTTTT	CASSLIATGELFF
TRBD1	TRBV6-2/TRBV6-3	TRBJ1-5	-	TGTGCCAGCAGTTATCTCCCACAGGGGACGGGCAATCAGCCCCAGCATTTT	CASSYLPQGTGNQPQHF
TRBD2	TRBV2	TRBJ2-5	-	TGTGCCAGCAGTGTGCGGCGGGGGGAGACCCAGTACTTC	CASSVRRGETQYF